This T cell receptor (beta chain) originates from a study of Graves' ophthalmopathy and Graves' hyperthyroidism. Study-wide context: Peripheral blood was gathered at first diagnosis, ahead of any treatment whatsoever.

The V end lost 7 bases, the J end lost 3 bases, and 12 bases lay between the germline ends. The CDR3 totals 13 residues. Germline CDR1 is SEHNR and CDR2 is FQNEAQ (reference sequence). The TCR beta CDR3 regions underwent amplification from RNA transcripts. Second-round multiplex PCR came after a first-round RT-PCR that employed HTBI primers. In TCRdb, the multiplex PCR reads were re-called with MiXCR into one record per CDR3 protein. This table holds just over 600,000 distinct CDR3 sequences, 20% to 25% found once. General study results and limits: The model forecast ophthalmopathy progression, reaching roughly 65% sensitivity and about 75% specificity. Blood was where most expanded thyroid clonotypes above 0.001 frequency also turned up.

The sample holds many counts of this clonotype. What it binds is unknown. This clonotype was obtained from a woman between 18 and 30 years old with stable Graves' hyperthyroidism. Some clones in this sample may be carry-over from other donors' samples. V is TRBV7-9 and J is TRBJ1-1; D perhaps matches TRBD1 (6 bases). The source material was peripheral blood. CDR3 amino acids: CASKLQGDTEAFF. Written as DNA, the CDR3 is TGTGCCAGCAAACTACAGGGCGACACTGAAGCTTTCTTT.